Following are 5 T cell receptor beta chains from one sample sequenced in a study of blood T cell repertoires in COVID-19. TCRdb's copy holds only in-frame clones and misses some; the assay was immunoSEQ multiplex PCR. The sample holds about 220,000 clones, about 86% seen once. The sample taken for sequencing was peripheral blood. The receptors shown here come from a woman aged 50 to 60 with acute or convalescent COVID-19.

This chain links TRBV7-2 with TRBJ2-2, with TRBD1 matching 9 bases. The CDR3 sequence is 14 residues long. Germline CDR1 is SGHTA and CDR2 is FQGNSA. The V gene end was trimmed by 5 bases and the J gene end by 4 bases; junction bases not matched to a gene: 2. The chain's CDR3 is CASSLQGATGELFF. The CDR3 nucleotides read TGTGCCAGCAGCCTACAGGGGGCCACCGGGGAGCTGTTTTTT.

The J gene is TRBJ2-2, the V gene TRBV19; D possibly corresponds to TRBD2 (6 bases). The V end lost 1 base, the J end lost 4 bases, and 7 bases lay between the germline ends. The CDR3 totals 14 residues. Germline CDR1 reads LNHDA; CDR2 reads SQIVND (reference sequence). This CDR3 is CASSIVEGTGELFF. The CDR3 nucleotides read TGTGCCAGTAGTATAGTGGAGGGCACCGGGGAGCTGTTTTTT.

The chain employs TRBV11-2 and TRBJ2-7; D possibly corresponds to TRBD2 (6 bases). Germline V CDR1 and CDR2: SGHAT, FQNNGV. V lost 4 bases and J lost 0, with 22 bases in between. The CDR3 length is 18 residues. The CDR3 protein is CASSSPLGGTSASYEQYF. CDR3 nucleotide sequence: TGTGCCAGCAGCTCCCCCTTGGGCGGGACCTCAGCCTCCTACGAGCAGTACTTC. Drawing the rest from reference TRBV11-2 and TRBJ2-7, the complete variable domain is EAGVAQSPRYKIIEKRQSVAFWCNPISGHATLYWYQQILGQGPKLLIQFQNNGVVDDSQLPKDRFSAERLKGVDSTLKIQPAKLEDSAVYLCASSSPLGGTSASYEQYFGPGTRLTVT.

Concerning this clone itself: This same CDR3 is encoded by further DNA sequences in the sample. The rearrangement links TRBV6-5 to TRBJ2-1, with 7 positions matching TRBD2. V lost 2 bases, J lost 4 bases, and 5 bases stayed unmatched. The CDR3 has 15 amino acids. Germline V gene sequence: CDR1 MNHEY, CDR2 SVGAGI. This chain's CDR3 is CASSYGTGGYNEQFF. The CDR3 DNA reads TGTGCCAGCAGTTACGGGACGGGGGGTTACAATGAGCAGTTCTTC.

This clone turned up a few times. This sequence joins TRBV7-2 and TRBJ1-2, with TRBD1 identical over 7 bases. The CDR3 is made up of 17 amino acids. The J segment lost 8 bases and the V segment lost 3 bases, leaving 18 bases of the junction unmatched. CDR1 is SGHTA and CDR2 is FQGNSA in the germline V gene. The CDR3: CASSFLVAKDRSGGYTF. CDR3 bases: TGTGCCAGCAGCTTTTTAGTCGCCAAGGACAGGTCAGGGGGCTACACCTTC.